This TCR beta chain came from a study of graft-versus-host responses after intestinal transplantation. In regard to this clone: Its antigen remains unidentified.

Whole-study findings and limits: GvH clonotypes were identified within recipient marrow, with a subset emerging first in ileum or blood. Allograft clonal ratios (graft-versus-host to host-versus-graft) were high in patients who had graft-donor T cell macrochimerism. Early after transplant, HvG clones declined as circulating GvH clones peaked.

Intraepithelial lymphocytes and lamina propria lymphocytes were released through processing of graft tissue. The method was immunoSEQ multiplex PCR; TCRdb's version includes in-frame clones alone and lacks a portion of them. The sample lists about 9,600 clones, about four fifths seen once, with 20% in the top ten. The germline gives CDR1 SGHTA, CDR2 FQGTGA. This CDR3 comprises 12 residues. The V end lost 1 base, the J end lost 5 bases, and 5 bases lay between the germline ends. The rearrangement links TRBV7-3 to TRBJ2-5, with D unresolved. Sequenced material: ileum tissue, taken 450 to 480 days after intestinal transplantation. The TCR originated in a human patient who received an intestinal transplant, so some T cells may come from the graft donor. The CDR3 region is CASSLIGETQYF. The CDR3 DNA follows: TGTGCCAGCAGCTTAATCGGGGAGACCCAGTACTTC.